A selection of T cell receptor beta chains follows, all from one sample in a study of cytomegalovirus exposure and HLA in healthy donors. Profiled with immunoSEQ multiplex PCR; TCRdb holds only in-frame clones, not every one. This table holds about 140,000 clones, about 80% found once. The source material was PBMCs. The receptors come from a man aged 35 to 55 in good health and CMV-seronegative. The CDR3 runs from the conserved cysteine through the conserved F or W. Each record gives: D gene, clone size, V gene, J gene, CDR3 DNA, CDR3 protein. D genes are given only for firm matches. For some rows the clone size is stated as once, few or many, or as a class when expanded; others skip it.

TRBD1	few	TRBV5-5	TRBJ1-6	TGTGCCAGCAGCCTGATTTGGGACAGCTCTAATTCACCCCTCCACTTT	CASSLIWDSSNSPLHF
-	-	TRBV19	TRBJ1-4	TGTGCCAGTAGTATGGGTGGGCCTGAAAAACTGTTTTTT	CASSMGGPEKLFF
-	few	TRBV13	TRBJ1-6	TGTGCCAGCAGCCCTCCCCTCCGGGTCGATAATTCACCCCTCCACTTT	CASSPPLRVDNSPLHF
TRBD1	-	TRBV6-5	TRBJ1-1	TGTGCCAGCACCCGCGGGACAGAAATGAACACTGAAGCTTTCTTT	CASTRGTEMNTEAFF
-	-	TRBV28	TRBJ2-7	TGTGCCAGCAGTTTGCGGTGGGAGACCTACGAGCAGTACTTC	CASSLRWETYEQYF
-	-	TRBV2	TRBJ1-1	TGTGCCAGCAGTGAAAGTCGGACACGCTCAATGAACACTGAAGCTTTCTTT	CASSESRTRSMNTEAFF
TRBD2	few	TRBV6-5	TRBJ2-7	TGTGCCAGCAGAGATAGCGGGGCCTACGAGCAGTACTTC	CASRDSGAYEQYF
TRBD1	-	TRBV19	TRBJ2-2	TGTGCCAGCACAGGGGGCGCAGCAGGGGAGCTGTTTTTT	CASTGGAAGELFF
TRBD1	few	TRBV6-6	TRBJ2-2	TGTGCCAGCAAAACAGGGGGCAACACCGGGGAGCTGTTTTTT	CASKTGGNTGELFF
TRBD1	-	TRBV2	TRBJ2-7	TGTGCCAGCAGGGCCCCGGGACAGGGATCCTACGAGCAGTACTTC	CASRAPGQGSYEQYF
-	few	TRBV10-1	TRBJ1-2	TGCGCCAGCAGTCCTCCTAGCTACTATGGCTACACCTTC	CASSPPSYYGYTF
-	few	TRBV7-9	TRBJ1-5	TGTGCCAGCAGCTCCCAATATCAGCCCCAGCATTTT	CASSSQYQPQHF
-	-	TRBV28	TRBJ1-5	TGTGCCAGCAGTTTAACCCGCAGGGTGTATCAGCCCCAGCATTTT	CASSLTRRVYQPQHF
TRBD1	-	TRBV29-1	TRBJ2-5	TGCAGCGTGGGGGACAGGGCCAAAGAGACCCAGTACTTC	CSVGDRAKETQYF
-	-	TRBV7-9	TRBJ2-2	TGTGCCAGCAGTTTACCTGCGGGTACCTCTCCGAACACCGGGGAGCTGTTTTTT	CASSLPAGTSPNTGELFF
-	-	TRBV2	TRBJ2-3	TGTGCCAGCAGAGTGTCTAGCGGCACAGATACGCAGTATTTT	CASRVSSGTDTQYF
TRBD1	-	TRBV28	TRBJ1-2	TGTGCCAGCAGTTCTCACGGCCGGGACAGGGGTAACTATGGCTACACCTTC	CASSSHGRDRGNYGYTF
-	-	TRBV7-8	TRBJ2-7	TGTGCCAGCAGCCCCAGACTGGACTACGAGCAGTACTTC	CASSPRLDYEQYF
TRBD2	-	TRBV2	TRBJ2-3	TGTGCCAGCAGGGAGGGGACTAGCGGGGATTTCACAGATACGCAGTATTTT	CASREGTSGDFTDTQYF
-	-	TRBV5-6	TRBJ1-6	TGTGCCAGCCCCACCCCCCCTTGGCATAATTCACCCCTCCACTTT	CASPTPPWHNSPLHF
TRBD2	-	TRBV11-2	TRBJ2-1	TGTGCCAGCAGCCGCCCCGGGGGAGGGAATGAGCAGTTCTTC	CASSRPGGGNEQFF
TRBD1	-	TRBV5-1	TRBJ2-7	TGCGCCAGCAGCAGCTCACAGGGGGCGCGTTACGAGCAGTACTTC	CASSSSQGARYEQYF
TRBD2	-	TRBV6-5	TRBJ2-1	TGTGCCAGCAGTTACAGCGGGGGGAGGCGTGATGAGCAGTTCTTC	CASSYSGGRRDEQFF
-	once	TRBV6-6	TRBJ2-1	TGTGCCAGCAGTTACATAGCTCCTAGAGGTGAGCAGTTCTTC	CASSYIAPRGEQFF
-	-	TRBV5-5	TRBJ1-4	TGTGCCAGCAGCGTGGACAGCACAGGGCTCCTATTGGAGGAAAAACTGTTTTTT	CASSVDSTGLLLEEKLFF
TRBD2	-	TRBV15	TRBJ2-7	TGTGCCACCAGCATAAATCGGGGGGAACACTACGAGCAGTACTTC	CATSINRGEHYEQYF
TRBD1	-	TRBV19	TRBJ1-6	TGTGCCAGTACCGCTGGGACAGCGAGCTCCTATAATTCACCCCTCCACTTT	CASTAGTASSYNSPLHF
TRBD1	-	TRBV10-3	TRBJ1-4	TGTGCCATCAGTGAGGCCGGGGCAGGGGGAATTGAAAAACTGTTTTTT	CAISEAGAGGIEKLFF
TRBD2	-	TRBV7-9	TRBJ2-3	TGTGCCAGCAGCTCCAGTGACGGCAGGGAGGGGGATACGCAGTATTTT	CASSSSDGREGDTQYF
-	-	TRBV13	TRBJ2-1	TGTGCCAGCAGCGAATATATGGGCGCGGGGTGGTATGAGCAGTTCTTC	CASSEYMGAGWYEQFF
-	-	TRBV27	TRBJ2-3	TGTGCCAGCAGTGTCGACAGGAGCACAGATACGCAGTATTTT	CASSVDRSTDTQYF
TRBD2	few	TRBV28	TRBJ2-7	TGTGCCAGCAGTCCCCCGATTGGGTATTTGGGGGGGGATTACGAGCAGTACTTC	CASSPPIGYLGGDYEQYF
-	-	TRBV11-2	TRBJ2-2	TGTGCCAGCAGCGTCCTACAGGGCACCGGGGAGCTGTTTTTT	CASSVLQGTGELFF
-	-	TRBV28	TRBJ2-7	TGTGCCAGCAGTCCCCGCCGTGGGGAGTACGAGCAGTACTTC	CASSPRRGEYEQYF
TRBD1	few	TRBV27	TRBJ2-5	TGTGCCAGCAGTCCGACAGGGTACCAAGAGACCCAGTACTTC	CASSPTGYQETQYF
-	-	TRBV6-6	TRBJ1-5	TGTGCCAGCAGTTACGGGGGGACTCAGCCCCAGCATTTT	CASSYGGTQPQHF
TRBD1	-	TRBV6-5	TRBJ2-7	TGTGCCAGCAGCCGACAGGGGGCTACCTACGAGCAGTACTTC	CASSRQGATYEQYF
TRBD2	-	TRBV28	TRBJ2-7	TGTGCCAGCAGTTTACGCGTCATTGTTGCGGGGGGGGTCTCCTACGAGCAGTACTTC	CASSLRVIVAGGVSYEQYF
TRBD1	-	TRBV28	TRBJ2-5	TGTGCCAGCGCCACCCCTCGGGACAGGGATCAAGAGACCCAGTACTTC	CASATPRDRDQETQYF
TRBD1	-	TRBV5-6	TRBJ1-5	TGTGCCAGCAGCTCCGGGACAGGGGTCAATCAGCCCCAGCATTTT	CASSSGTGVNQPQHF
-	few	TRBV5-6	TRBJ2-5	TGTGCCAGCAGCTCACCCCTACAGGTAGAGACCCAGTACTTC	CASSSPLQVETQYF
-	few	TRBV5-6	TRBJ2-6	TGTGCCAGCACAAGGGGTACGGGGGCCAACGTCCTGACTTTC	CASTRGTGANVLTF